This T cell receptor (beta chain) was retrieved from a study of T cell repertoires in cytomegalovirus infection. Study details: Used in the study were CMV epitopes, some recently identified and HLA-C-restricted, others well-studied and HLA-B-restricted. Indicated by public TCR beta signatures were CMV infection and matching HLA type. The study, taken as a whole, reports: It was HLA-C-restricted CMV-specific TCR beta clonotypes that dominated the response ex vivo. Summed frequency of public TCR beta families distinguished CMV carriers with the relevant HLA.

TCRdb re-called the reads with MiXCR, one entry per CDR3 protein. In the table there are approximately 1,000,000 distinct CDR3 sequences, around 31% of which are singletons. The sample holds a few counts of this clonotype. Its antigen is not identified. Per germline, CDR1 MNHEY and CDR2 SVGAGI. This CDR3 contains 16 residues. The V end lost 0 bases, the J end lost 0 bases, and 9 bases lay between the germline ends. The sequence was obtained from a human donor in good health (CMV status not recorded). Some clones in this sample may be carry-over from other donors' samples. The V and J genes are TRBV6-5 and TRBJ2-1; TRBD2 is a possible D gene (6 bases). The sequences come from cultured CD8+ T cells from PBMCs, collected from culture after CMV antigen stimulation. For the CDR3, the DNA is TGTGCCAGCAGTTACTCGGTCGGGAGCTCCTACAATGAGCAGTTCTTC. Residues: CASSYSVGSSYNEQFF.